This T cell receptor (beta chain) is drawn from a study of T cell responses to AZD1222 COVID-19 vaccine. Study-level points and caveats: Seropositive at baseline were only six AZD1222 recipients.

TCRdb's table, derived via immunoSEQ multiplex PCR, lists solely in-frame clones and lacks some. The sample comprises 150,000 to 200,000 clones, about 90% of which are singletons, and around 0.99% rests with the top ten. This CDR3 comprises 16 residues. Per the germline V gene, CDR1 is LGHDT and CDR2 is YNNKEL (reference sequence). With 4 bases removed from V and 0 bases from J, the gap between germline ends came to 12 bases. This clone has just one count. No antigen is known for it. The clonotype comes from an adult who received the AZD1222 COVID-19 vaccine. The specimen comprised peripheral blood, sampled 28 days after the second AZD1222 dose. The J gene is TRBJ2-2, the V gene TRBV3-1 (or the pseudogene TRBV3-2); possible D gene TRBD2, 5 bases. The chain's CDR3 is CASSPDRGSNTGELFF. Written as DNA, the CDR3 is TGTGCCAGCAGCCCCGATCGGGGATCGAACACCGGGGAGCTGTTTTTT.